The rows below give T cell receptor beta chains drawn from one sample of a study of response to subunit inactivated influenza vaccine. Via MiXCR, TCRdb re-called the RT-PCR reads, giving one row per CDR3 protein. The table has a few hundred thousand distinct CDR3 sequences, less than 15% seen once. The specimen was non-naive T cells sorted from PBMCs, collected less than 15 days before vaccination. The receptor source for this set is a man over 45 who received an inactivated influenza vaccine. CDR3s include the opening cysteine and the closing phenylalanine or tryptophan. A D gene is named only where the DNA matches it firmly. Clone size is stated in some rows and not others, as once, few, many or a class when expanded.

>few|NA|TRBV6-5|TRBJ1-1
TGTGCCAGCAGTTACTCGAACAGGAACACTGAAGCTTTCTTT
CASSYSNRNTEAFF
>few|NA|TRBV20-1|TRBJ2-7
TGCAGTGCTAGAGATCGTTTAGGTTACGAGCAGTACTTC
CSARDRLGYEQYF
>few|NA|TRBV7-2|TRBJ2-1
TGTGCCAGCAGCCGGACCGCACAAGGGTCCTACAATGAGCAGTTCTTC
CASSRTAQGSYNEQFF
>NA|NA|TRBV14|TRBJ2-3
TGTGCCAGCAGCCAAGTGGAGGGGAGTTGGACAGATACGCAGTATTTT
CASSQVEGSWTDTQYF
>few|TRBD2|TRBV20-1|TRBJ2-1
TGCAGTGCTAGCGACCGACTAGCGGGGTCCTACAATGAGCAGTTCTTC
CSASDRLAGSYNEQFF
>NA|TRBD1|TRBV7-9|TRBJ1-2
TGTGCCAGCAGCTCCCCCGGACAGGGGGGTAACTATGGCTACACCTTC
CASSSPGQGGNYGYTF
>NA|NA|TRBV6-5|TRBJ2-1
TGTGCCAGCAATTCCGGGACTCACTCCTACAATGAGCAGTTCTTC
CASNSGTHSYNEQFF
>once|NA|TRBV5-1|TRBJ2-3
TGCGCCAGCAGCTTGGGAAAGGTTCCAGATACGCAGTATTTT
CASSLGKVPDTQYF
>many|TRBD1|TRBV4-1|TRBJ1-4
TGCGCCAGCAGCCAAGATGTGACAGGGAATGAAAAACTGTTTTTT
CASSQDVTGNEKLFF
>few|TRBD2|TRBV4-2|TRBJ2-3
TGTGCCAGCAGCCAAGATGATCTAGCGGGGGGGTTGGATACGCAGTATTTT
CASSQDDLAGGLDTQYF
>few|TRBD1|TRBV4-2|TRBJ2-3
TGTGCCAGCAGCCAACAAACAGGGGCGGTAGATACGCAGTATTTT
CASSQQTGAVDTQYF
>NA|NA|TRBV6-2/TRBV6-3|TRBJ2-5
TGTGCCAGCAGTTCCCCCCCTACCGGGGGGACCCAGTACTTC
CASSSPPTGGTQYF
>NA|NA|TRBV4-3|TRBJ2-3
TGCGCCAGCAGCCACATGGGAGCGGTCAGCGATACGCAGTATTTT
CASSHMGAVSDTQYF
>few|NA|TRBV12-3/TRBV12-4|TRBJ1-1
TGTGCCAGCAGTTTGCCGATGAGGGGCACTGAAGCTTTCTTT
CASSLPMRGTEAFF
>NA|TRBD1|TRBV10-2|TRBJ1-1
TGCGCCAGCAGGGGACAGGAACACGTTGAAGCTTTCTTT
CASRGQEHVEAFF
>many|TRBD1|TRBV4-2|TRBJ1-1
TGTGCCAGCAGCCAGGGACAGGGGGTGACTGAAGCTTTCTTT
CASSQGQGVTEAFF
>NA|TRBD2|TRBV11-2|TRBJ2-2
TGTGCCAGCAGATTGAGCGGGGGGAACACCGGGGAGCTGTTTTTT
CASRLSGGNTGELFF
>many|NA|TRBV5-1|TRBJ2-7
TGCGCCAGCAGCCCGGATCTCGGCAGGGGAGACTACGAGCAGTACTTC
CASSPDLGRGDYEQYF
>many|TRBD2|TRBV27|TRBJ2-1
TGTGCCAGCAGCCCAAGCGGGGGCAATTACAATGAGCAGTTCTTC
CASSPSGGNYNEQFF
>NA|NA|TRBV7-2|TRBJ1-1
TGTGCCAGCAACCGGCCTCCAGGGTTGAACACTGAAGCTTTCTTT
CASNRPPGLNTEAFF
>NA|NA|TRBV20-1|TRBJ2-3
TGCAGTGCTAGAGATGAACGGGGTTCCACAGATACGCAGTATTTT
CSARDERGSTDTQYF
>many|NA|TRBV12-3/TRBV12-4|TRBJ2-3
TGTGCCAGCAGCCTCCCCTCGGCCTATGGGGGCGCGACAGATACGCAGTATTTT
CASSLPSAYGGATDTQYF
>NA|NA|TRBV18|TRBJ2-5
TGTGCCAGCTCACCGAATCAGCAGGGCGCGGAGACCCAGTACTTC
CASSPNQQGAETQYF
>few|TRBD1|TRBV5-1|TRBJ2-5
TGCGCCAGCAGCCAAGGTTGGGGACAGGCCCAGGCGGCCCAGTACTTC
CASSQGWGQAQAAQYF
>NA|TRBD2|TRBV7-2|TRBJ2-5
TGTGCCAGCAGCTTAGCGGGACTAGCGGGAAAAGAGACCCAGTACTTC
CASSLAGLAGKETQYF
>few|NA|TRBV7-9|TRBJ2-5
TGTGCCAGCACCAAGGGCAGGGCCGGGGAGACCCAGTACTTC
CASTKGRAGETQYF
>few|TRBD2|TRBV6-5|TRBJ2-5
TGTGCCAGCAGTTTACTAGCGGGAGTTTCGGGAGAGACCCAGTACTTC
CASSLLAGVSGETQYF
>few|TRBD1|TRBV4-1|TRBJ1-1
TGCGCCAGCAGCCAATGGGACAGGGCGAACACTGAAGCTTTCTTT
CASSQWDRANTEAFF
>few|TRBD1|TRBV9|TRBJ2-3
TGTGCCAGCAGCGTAGTGGGACAGGGCACAGATACGCAGTATTTT
CASSVVGQGTDTQYF
>NA|NA|TRBV3-1|TRBJ2-2
TGTGCCAGCAGCCACCGGGACACCGGGGAGCTGTTTTTT
CASSHRDTGELFF
>NA|TRBD2|TRBV6-2/TRBV6-3|TRBJ2-1
TGTGCCAGCAGTTATCAGCGGGGGGGGAGCAATGAGCAGTTCTTC
CASSYQRGGSNEQFF
>NA|NA|TRBV5-1|TRBJ2-3
TGCGCCAGCAGCTTGTCGTCGGGAGTGTCAGATACGCAGTATTTT
CASSLSSGVSDTQYF
>many|TRBD1|TRBV12-3/TRBV12-4|TRBJ2-5
TGTGCCAGCAGTTGGGGACAGGGGCCCCAAGAGACCCAGTACTTC
CASSWGQGPQETQYF
>many|NA|TRBV6-5|TRBJ2-1
TGTGCCAGCAGTTACTCGTTCCCAGAGAGCTCCTACAATGAGCAGTTCTTC
CASSYSFPESSYNEQFF
>NA|NA|TRBV18|TRBJ1-3
TGTGCCAGCTCATCCCCGAACTCTGGAAACACCATATATTTT
CASSSPNSGNTIYF
>NA|TRBD1|TRBV5-4|TRBJ2-3
TGTGCCAGCAGCCTCATTAGAGGGGGCTCTAGCACAGATACGCAGTATTTT
CASSLIRGGSSTDTQYF
>many|TRBD2|TRBV10-3|TRBJ2-3
TGTGCCATCGCCCCTGAAGCGGGGGGTGGGACAGATACGCAGTATTTT
CAIAPEAGGGTDTQYF
>NA|TRBD2|TRBV20-1|TRBJ2-5
TGCAGTGCTAGACCCGGGACTAGCGAGCAGACCCAGTACTTC
CSARPGTSEQTQYF
>many|NA|TRBV12-3/TRBV12-4|TRBJ2-2
TGTGCCAGCAGTCCGGCGCGGGGAGAGAACACCGGGGAGCTGTTTTTT
CASSPARGENTGELFF
>NA|TRBD1|TRBV12-3/TRBV12-4|TRBJ1-1
TGTGCCAGCAGTTCCGGACAGGGTCTAACTGAAGCTTTCTTT
CASSSGQGLTEAFF
>few|NA|TRBV11-1|TRBJ2-2
TGTGCCAGCAGCTGGGCGACTGGGGGGACCGGGGAGCTGTTTTTT
CASSWATGGTGELFF
>NA|NA|TRBV25-1|TRBJ2-2
TGTGCCAGCAAAACAGATCGGAGCACCGGGGAGCTGTTTTTT
CASKTDRSTGELFF
>few|NA|TRBV9|TRBJ2-1
TGTGCCAGCAGCGAAAGGGGGGTGAGGGACTACAATGAGCAGTTCTTC
CASSERGVRDYNEQFF
>few|NA|TRBV19|TRBJ2-5
TGTGCCAGTAGTGAGAGGTCTGGAGAGACCCAGTACTTC
CASSERSGETQYF
>many|NA|TRBV20-1|TRBJ2-5
TGCAGTGCTAGAGATCTAGCGATCCAAGAGACCCAGTACTTC
CSARDLAIQETQYF
>NA|NA|TRBV4-3|TRBJ2-5
TGCGCCAGCAGCCAGGGGTTCGCGGCACAAGAGACCCAGTACTTC
CASSQGFAAQETQYF
>few|TRBD1|TRBV2|TRBJ2-5
TGTGCCAGCAATCCTGGGACAGGGAGGGAGACCCAGTACTTC
CASNPGTGRETQYF
>many|TRBD2|TRBV25-1|TRBJ2-1
TGTGCCAGCACCAGTAGCGGGGGGGGCTACAATGAGCAGTTCTTC
CASTSSGGGYNEQFF
>NA|NA|TRBV11-2|TRBJ1-1
TGTGCCAGCAGCTTTGGCGGAATGAACACTGAAGCTTTCTTT
CASSFGGMNTEAFF
>many|NA|TRBV29-1|TRBJ2-1
TGCAGCTTTTTACGGGAGCTGAATGAGCAGTTCTTC
CSFLRELNEQFF
>few|TRBD1|TRBV5-1|TRBJ2-2
TGCGCCAGTGATTACGGGACAGGGACCGGGGAGCTGTTTTTT
CASDYGTGTGELFF
>NA|NA|TRBV29-1|TRBJ1-2
TGCAGCGTTGAAGTCCCGGGACCGACAATCTATGGCTACACCTTC
CSVEVPGPTIYGYTF
>NA|TRBD2|TRBV11-2|TRBJ2-7
TGTGCCAGCAGCTTCAGTAGCGGGGGGAAAAACTACGAGCAGTACTTC
CASSFSSGGKNYEQYF
>NA|NA|TRBV20-1|TRBJ2-7
TGCAGTGCTAGCCGTAGCGGTACCCCCTACGAGCAGTACTTC
CSASRSGTPYEQYF